This TCR beta chain was obtained from a study of identical twins. Overall study findings and caveats: Out-of-frame alpha sequences shared between twins exhibited an excess of low generation probability. Out-of-frame beta chain sequences displayed weaker excess sharing between twins. The models gave estimates that fell short of the out-of-frame TCR alpha sharing seen in monozygotic twins.

As for this clonotype: What it binds is not known.

TCRdb reprocessed the 5' RACE reads with MiXCR, giving one entry per CDR3 protein. Here the sample spans nearly 650,000 distinct CDR3 sequences, just over 7% being singletons. There were only healthy Caucasians among the donors. A further study also used this sample, focusing on yellow fever vaccine responses in identical twins.

This sequence was found in a woman aged 18-30 years in good health. The sample consisted of PBMCs.

The CDR3 nucleotides read TGTGCCAGACAGGGACAGGGATCTTCTGGGGCCAACGTCCTGACTTTC. This encodes CARQGQGSSGANVLTF. The V gene is TRBV13, the J gene TRBJ2-6; TRBD1 matches 9 bases. In germline, CDR1 is PRHDT, CDR2 FYEKMQ (reference sequence). The CDR3 is 16 amino acids. Trimming cost V 9 bases and J 1 base; bases outside gene matches: 7.